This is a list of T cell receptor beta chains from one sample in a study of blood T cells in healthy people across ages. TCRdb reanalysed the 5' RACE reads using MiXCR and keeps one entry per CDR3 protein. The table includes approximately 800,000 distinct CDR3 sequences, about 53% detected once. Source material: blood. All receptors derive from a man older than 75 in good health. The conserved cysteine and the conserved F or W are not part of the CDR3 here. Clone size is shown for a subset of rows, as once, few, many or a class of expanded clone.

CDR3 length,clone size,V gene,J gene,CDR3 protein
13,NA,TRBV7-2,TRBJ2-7,ASSPPGSPTYEQY
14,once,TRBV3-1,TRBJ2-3,ASSQDPAGSADTQY
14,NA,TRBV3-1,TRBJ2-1,ASSQDELALYNEQF
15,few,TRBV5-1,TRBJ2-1,ASSLVSASGRKNEQF
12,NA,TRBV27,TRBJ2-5,ASSPWTGVETQY
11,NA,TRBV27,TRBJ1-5,ASSLMGDQPQH
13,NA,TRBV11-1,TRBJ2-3,ASSSRGSGHRYAY
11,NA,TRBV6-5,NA,ASSETGDYEQY
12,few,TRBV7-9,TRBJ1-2,ASSSDRSLGGYT
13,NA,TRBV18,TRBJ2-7,ASSTGAETSYEQY
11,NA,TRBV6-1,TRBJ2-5,ASRYRGAETQY
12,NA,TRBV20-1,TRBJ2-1,SAVSGVLDREQF
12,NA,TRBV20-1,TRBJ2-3,SAIMGPGGDTQY
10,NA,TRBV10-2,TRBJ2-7,ASSVRIYEQY
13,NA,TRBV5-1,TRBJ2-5,ASSLSLADQETQY
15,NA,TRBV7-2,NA,ASSGGLAGSSYNEQY
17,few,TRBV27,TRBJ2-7,ASSQKGGLADRTSYEQY
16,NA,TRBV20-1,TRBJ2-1,SASGTGLAGVDWDEQF
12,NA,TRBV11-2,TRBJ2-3,ASSLRGEHRYAY
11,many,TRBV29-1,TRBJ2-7,SVEFRVGYEQY
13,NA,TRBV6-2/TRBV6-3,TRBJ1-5,ASSFATLVNQPQH
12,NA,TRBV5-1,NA,ASSLTSGSVTQY
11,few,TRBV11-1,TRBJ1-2,ASSSGQTYGYT
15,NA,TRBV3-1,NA,ASSQPWGSGTYNEQY
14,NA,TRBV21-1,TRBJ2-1,ASSPRGSGRGWEQF
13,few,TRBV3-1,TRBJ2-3,ASSQALGGHRDAY
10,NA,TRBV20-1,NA,GRDRGSYEQY
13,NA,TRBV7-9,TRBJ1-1,ASSPRAGLNTEAF
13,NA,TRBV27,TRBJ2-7,ASILRPSGPYEQY
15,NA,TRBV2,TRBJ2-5,ASSATSSGSSYNEQY
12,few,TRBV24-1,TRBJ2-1,ATSPAGSYNEQF
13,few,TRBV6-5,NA,ASRMAVATNYEQY
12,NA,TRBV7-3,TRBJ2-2,ASSRQGNTGELF
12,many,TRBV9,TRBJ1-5,ASSPGVVDQPQH
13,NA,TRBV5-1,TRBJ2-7,ASSLEGQGLREQY
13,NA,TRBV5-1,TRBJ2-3,ASSSTGGEHRYAY
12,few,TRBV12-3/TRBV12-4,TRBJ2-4,ASSLGVRRGEQY
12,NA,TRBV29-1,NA,SVEGLAFYNEQY
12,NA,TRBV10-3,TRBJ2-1,AVSQGGGYNEQF
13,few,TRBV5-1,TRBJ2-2,ASSASTGNTGELF
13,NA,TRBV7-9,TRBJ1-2,ASSLTGGAGYGYT
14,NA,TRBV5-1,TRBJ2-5,ASSSRLAGIQETQY
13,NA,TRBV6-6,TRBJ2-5,ASRPIQGVDETQY
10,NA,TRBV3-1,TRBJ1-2,ASSQDESGYA
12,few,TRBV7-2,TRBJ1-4,ASSPWSGNEKLF
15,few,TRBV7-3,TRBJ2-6,ASSSTTGLSGANVLT
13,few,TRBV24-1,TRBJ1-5,ATSEGQAGNQPQH
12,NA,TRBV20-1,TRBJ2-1,SATGTRTSNEQF
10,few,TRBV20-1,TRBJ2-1,SASLGDREQF
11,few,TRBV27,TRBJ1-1,ASSVSTGTDAF